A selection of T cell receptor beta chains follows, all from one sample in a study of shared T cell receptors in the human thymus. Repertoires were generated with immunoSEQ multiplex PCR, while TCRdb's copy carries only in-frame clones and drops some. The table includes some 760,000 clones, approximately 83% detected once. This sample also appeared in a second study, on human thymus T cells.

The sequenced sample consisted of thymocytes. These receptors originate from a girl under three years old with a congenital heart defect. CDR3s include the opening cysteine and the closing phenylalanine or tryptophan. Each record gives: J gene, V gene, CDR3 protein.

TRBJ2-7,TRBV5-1,CASSLAPWDIESYEQYF
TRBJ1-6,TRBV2,CASSEYKARVNNSPLHF
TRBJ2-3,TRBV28,CASSSYRQGGSTDTQYF
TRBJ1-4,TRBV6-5,CASSRQGIKGEKLFF
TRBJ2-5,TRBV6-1,CASSRGGGGKETQYF
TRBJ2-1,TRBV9,CASSPGLAGGLSSYNEQFF
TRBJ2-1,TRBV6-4,CASSDSPKNSGAPYNEQFF
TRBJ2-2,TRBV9,CASSAKGRDSSYLPNTGELFF
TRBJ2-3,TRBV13,CASSPPGRGRTDTQYF
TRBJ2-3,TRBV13,CASSYFSDTDTQYF
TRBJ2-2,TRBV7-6,CASSPIPLSGELFF
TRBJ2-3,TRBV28,CASSLMAGGPNKSDTQYF
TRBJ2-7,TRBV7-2,CASSLSGGVDEQYF
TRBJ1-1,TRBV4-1,CASSQAVQRQGTNTEAFF
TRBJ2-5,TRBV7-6,CASSLSTGEETQYF
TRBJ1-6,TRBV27,CASSLDRAGNPLHF
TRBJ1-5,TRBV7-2,CASSFFLPRVTDSNQPQHF
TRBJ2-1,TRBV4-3,CASSQDSATHSYNEQFF
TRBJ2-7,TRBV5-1,CASSSDSLEQYF
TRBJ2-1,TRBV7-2,CASSSPRLALFNEQFF
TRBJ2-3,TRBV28,CASSPKDRGRTDTQYF
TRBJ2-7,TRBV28,CASSLSRSWLGGWEQYF
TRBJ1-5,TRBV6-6,CASSYSRDRNQPQHF
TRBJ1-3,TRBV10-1,CASTNPYLREGNTIYF
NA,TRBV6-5,CASSNLGTAYEQYF
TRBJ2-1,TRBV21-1,CASSYRSGGYNEQFF
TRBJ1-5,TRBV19,CASSNPDSSNQPQHF
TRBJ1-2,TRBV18,CASSTDRVRGGYTF
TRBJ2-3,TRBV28,CASRTSGGETDTQYF
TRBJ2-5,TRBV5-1,CASRDVGTGEETQYF
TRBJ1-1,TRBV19,CASSSRQGLMNTEAFF
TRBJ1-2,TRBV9,CASSVGRGQGRYGYTF
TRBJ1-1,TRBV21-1,CASSPTWGGRALMDNTEAFF
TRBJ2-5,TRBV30,CAWDQQGREETQYF
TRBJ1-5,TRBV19,CASNSDRGGQPQHF
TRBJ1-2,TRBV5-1,CASSEQGPEAYGYTF
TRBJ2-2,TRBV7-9,CASSRTSGGYTGELFF
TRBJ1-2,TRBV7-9,CASSQGRQTNYGYTF
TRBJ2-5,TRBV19,CASSSGGETQYF
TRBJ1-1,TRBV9,CASSVVGWETNTEAFF
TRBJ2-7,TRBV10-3,CAISHLGQGPYEQYF
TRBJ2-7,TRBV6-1,CASGTYDRGSYEQYF
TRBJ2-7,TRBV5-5,CASSLDGQPSYEQYF
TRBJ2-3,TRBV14,CASSQDGFRGTDTQYF
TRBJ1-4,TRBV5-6,CASSLAAKGLNEKLFF
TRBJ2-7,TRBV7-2,CASSVSTGGSYEQYF
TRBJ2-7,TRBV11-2,CASSAVGQGGYEQYF